Listed here are 23 T cell receptor beta chains from one sample, sequenced in a study of lymphopenia after photon versus proton radiotherapy. Clones were sequenced by immunoSEQ multiplex PCR, and TCRdb holds only the in-frame ones, with some missing. The data show approximately 65,000 clones, 87% seen once. Sequenced material: peripheral blood, taken from a patient treated with proton-based radiotherapy. The receptors derive from an elderly man with esophageal cancer.

The genes are TRBV10-2 and TRBJ1-4; D uncertain. This CDR3 is built from 14 residues. Germline CDR1 reads WSHSY; CDR2 reads SAAADI. Trimming took off 3 bases at V and 4 bases at J, with 9 bases between the two ends. The CDR3 sequence: CASSDWGINEKLFF. In DNA form, the CDR3 reads TGCGCCAGCAGTGATTGGGGAATTAATGAAAAACTGTTTTTT.

This sequence joins TRBV11-2 and TRBJ1-1; D not resolved. Germline V lookup: CDR1 SGHAT, CDR2 FQNNGV. This CDR3 is 13 amino acids long. The V gene lost 2 bases and the J gene lost 7 bases, with 11 bases spanning the gap. CDR3 nucleotide sequence: TGTGCCAGCAGCTTATGGGGTTTTGATGAAGCTTTCTTT. Protein product: CASSLWGFDEAFF.

This clone has a single count. The chain links TRBV4-3 to TRBJ1-5, with D hard to call. V dropped 1 base and J dropped 0 bases, with 10 bases sitting between them. The length of the CDR3 is 16 residues. Per germline, CDR1 LGHNA and CDR2 YSLEER. The CDR3 nucleotides are TGCGCCAGCAGCCAAGGACACCCTTATAGCAATCAGCCCCAGCATTTT. Its protein is CASSQGHPYSNQPQHF.

The chain links TRBV6-1 to TRBJ2-1; 7 bases fit TRBD1. This CDR3 has 15 residues. Germline V lookup: CDR1 MNHNS, CDR2 SASEGT. Losses at the gene ends were 7 bases for V and 11 bases for J; bases not matched to a gene: 17. CDR3: CASIHATGVEAKQFF. For the CDR3, the DNA is TGTGCCAGCATCCACGCCACAGGGGTTGAGGCTAAGCAGTTCTTC.

The table lists this clone with a few counts. The V and J genes are TRBV30 and TRBJ1-5; D is undetermined. CDR1 GTSNPN and CDR2 SVGIG come from the germline V gene (reference sequence). This CDR3 is 14 amino acids long. Trimming stripped 1 base from V and 6 bases from J, with 13 bases between. The DNA for the CDR3 is TGTGCCTGGAGTGCCTACAGCGAGGGTCAGCCCCAGCATTTT. It yields the protein CAWSAYSEGQPQHF. The full variable domain, its missing parts supplied by reference TRBV30 and TRBJ1-5, is SQTIHQWPATLVQPVGSPLSLECTVEGTSNPNLYWYRQAAGRGLQLLFYSVGIGQISSEVPQNLSASRPQDRQFILSSKKLLLSDSGFYLCAWSAYSEGQPQHFGDGTRLSIL.

This clone was seen only once. The genes are TRBV18 and TRBJ2-5, with 7 bases that match TRBD2. J gave up 0 bases and V 1 base, and 5 bases lay outside the gene matches. The CDR3 is 16 amino acids. Germline CDR1 and CDR2: KGHSH and LQKENI. The chain's CDR3 is CASSPLTRGDQETQYF. The CDR3 DNA is TGTGCCAGCTCACCACTAACTCGGGGGGACCAAGAGACCCAGTACTTC.

This CDR3 is CASSQSRGRLETQYF. CDR3 coding DNA: TGTGCCAGCAGTCAATCCAGGGGTCGTTTGGAGACCCAGTACTTC. This chain joins TRBV2 and TRBJ2-5; D is possibly TRBD1 (6 bases). CDR3 size: 15 residues. The germline V gene encodes CDR1 SNHLY and CDR2 FYNNEI. Trimming took off 5 bases at V and 5 bases at J, with 18 bases between the two ends.

V and J are TRBV7-8 and TRBJ2-2; D unresolved. CDR1 SGHVS and CDR2 FQNEAQ come from the germline V gene. This CDR3 spans 14 amino acids. V lost 6 bases and J 5 bases, leaving 13 bases between the germline ends. The chain's CDR3 is CASSPLRNTGELFF. CDR3 nucleotide sequence: TGTGCCAGCAGTCCCCTCCGAAATACCGGGGAGCTGTTTTTT.

The chain carries TRBV7-9 and TRBJ1-1, with D unclear. The length of the CDR3 is 11 residues. The V end lost 3 bases, the J end lost 6 bases, and 5 bases lay between the germline ends. CDR1 and CDR2 from the germline V gene are SEHNR and FQNEAQ (reference sequence). The CDR3 sequence is CASSFGAEAFF. DNA for the CDR3: TGTGCCAGCAGCTTTGGGGCTGAAGCTTTCTTT.

The chain recombines TRBV5-6 with TRBJ2-4; the D gene could be TRBD1 or TRBD2 (5 bases each). Per the germline V gene, CDR1 is SGHDT and CDR2 is YYEEEE. The CDR3 contains 15 residues. Trimming removed 2 bases from V and 7 bases from J, with 16 bases in between. CDR3 amino acids: CASSLPGRAPNIQYF. CDR3 DNA: TGTGCCAGCAGCTTACCGGGACGCGCCCCTAACATTCAGTACTTC.

V is TRBV7-9 and J is TRBJ2-1; weak D call: TRBD2 (6 bases). The CDR3 covers 14 residues. The germline V and J ends were trimmed by 2 bases and 4 bases, with 9 bases remaining between them. CDR1 is SEHNR and CDR2 is FQNEAQ in the germline V gene (reference sequence). CDR3 DNA: TGTGCCAGCAGCTTACGGACTACATACAATGAGCAGTTCTTC. This sequence encodes CASSLRTTYNEQFF.

This clone was seen a handful of times. This chain uses TRBV7-2 with TRBJ1-3; D ambiguous. Between the trimmed V and J ends, which lost 0 bases and 1 base, there was a span of 10 bases. The CDR3 has 16 amino acids. Germline CDR1 is SGHTA and CDR2 is FQGNSA. The CDR3 bases are TGTGCCAGCAGCTTAGCCGGCACGGGATCTGGAAACACCATATATTTT. As protein: CASSLAGTGSGNTIYF.

V and J are TRBV7-2 and TRBJ1-6; D unresolved. Germline-derived CDR1 and CDR2 are SGHTA and FQGNSA. There are 15 residues in the CDR3. Trimming cost V 1 base and J 10 bases, with 14 bases left between them. Here the CDR3 DNA reads TGTGCCAGCAGCTTAGTTGACCTAGAGGACTCACCCCTCCACTTT. Its translation is CASSLVDLEDSPLHF.

Relative to its sample, this clone is medium-sized. The gene calls are TRBV6-6 and TRBJ1-2, with 8 nucleotides matching TRBD1. This CDR3 region has 14 residues. Unmatched junction bases numbered 2, after V lost 5 bases and J lost 0 bases. Germline CDR1 MNHNY, CDR2 SVGAGI (reference sequence). The CDR3 nucleotides are TGTGCCAGCAGTACACAGGGGGCTAACTATGGCTACACCTTC. Residues: CASSTQGANYGYTF.

CDR3 loop: CASRILQGDTEAFF. In nucleotides, the CDR3 is TGTGCCAGCAGAATCTTACAGGGGGACACTGAAGCTTTCTTT. This rearrangement joins TRBV27 to TRBJ1-1; 8 bases map to TRBD1. This CDR3 is built from 14 residues. V dropped 6 bases and J dropped 3; count of bases not matched to a gene: 6. Per the germline V gene, CDR1 is MNHEY and CDR2 is SMNVEV (reference sequence).

This chain uses TRBV11-2 with TRBJ1-2; 8 bases are a match to TRBD1. CDR3 length equals 15 residues. CDR1 SGHAT and CDR2 FQNNGV come from the germline V gene. Unmatched junction bases numbered 7, after V lost 4 bases and J lost 3 bases. The CDR3 DNA reads as TGTGCCAGCAGCTCATACAACAGGGGGTACTATGGCTACACCTTC. This sequence encodes CASSSYNRGYYGYTF.

The chain recombines TRBV2 with TRBJ2-3, with D hard to call. CDR1 SNHLY and CDR2 FYNNEI come from the germline V gene. V lost 6 bases to trimming and J lost 7 bases, with 11 bases between them. The CDR3 has 12 residues. CDR3 residues: CASSQLEYTQYF. The CDR3 DNA follows: TGTGCCAGCAGCCAGCTGGAGTATACGCAGTATTTT.

This rearrangement joins TRBV7-9 to TRBJ2-7; D call uncertain. Germline CDR1 reads SEHNR; CDR2 reads FQNEAQ (reference sequence). The CDR3 has 15 residues. V gave up 2 bases and J gave up 2 bases, with 13 bases separating them. The CDR3: CASSLFSDRTYEQYF. DNA of the CDR3: TGTGCCAGCAGCTTATTTAGTGACCGAACCTACGAGCAGTACTTC.

The chain carries TRBV7-9 and TRBJ2-7; 12 bases line up with TRBD2. V was clipped by 4 bases and J by 0 bases; unmatched bases: 10. The CDR3 sequence is 18 residues long. Germline V gives CDR1 SEHNR, CDR2 FQNEAQ (reference sequence). CDR3 amino acids: CASSSLTLTSGSSYEQYF. For the CDR3, the DNA is TGTGCCAGCAGCTCCCTGACCTTGACTAGCGGGAGCTCCTACGAGCAGTACTTC.

This clone has a single count. This chain connects TRBV2 to TRBJ1-5; 9 nucleotides align to TRBD1. CDR3 size: 14 residues. V dropped 6 bases and J dropped 6; count of bases not matched to a gene: 6. CDR1 is SNHLY and CDR2 is FYNNEI in the germline V gene. CDR3 coding DNA: TGTGCCAGCAGCCGGGACAGGGTGACTCAGCCCCAGCATTTT. It translates to CASSRDRVTQPQHF.

The gene calls are TRBV27 and TRBJ1-5; D perhaps matches TRBD1 (6 bases). CDR1 MNHEY and CDR2 SMNVEV come from the germline V gene (reference sequence). The CDR3 extends over 13 amino acids. V dropped 6 bases and J dropped 2 bases, with 8 bases sitting between them. CDR3 bases: TGTGCCAGCAGCTGGACAGGCAATCAGCCCCAGCATTTT. It specifies CASSWTGNQPQHF.

The chain recombines TRBV27 with TRBJ2-7; a weak D match, TRBD1 (6 bases). CDR1 and CDR2 (germline): MNHEY, SMNVEV (reference sequence). Trimming cost V 7 bases and J 2 bases, with 15 bases left between them. The CDR3 has 14 amino acids. CDR3 sequence: CASNPQGPAYEQYF. DNA for the CDR3: TGTGCCAGCAATCCCCAGGGGCCGGCCTACGAGCAGTACTTC.

V usage is TRBV2 and J usage is TRBJ2-5; D is unresolved. The germline CDR1 and CDR2 sequences are SNHLY and FYNNEI. The V end lost 7 bases, the J end lost 4 bases, and 13 bases lay between the germline ends. The CDR3 extends over 13 amino acids. The CDR3 DNA follows: TGTGCCAGCAAAGGCCCAGAGCTAGAGACCCAGTACTTC. Residues: CASKGPELETQYF.